This T cell receptor beta chain came from a study of blood T cell repertoires in COVID-19. Study overall: Researchers got acute and convalescent COVID-19 samples from the United States, Italy and Spain. T cells, B-cell-depleted T cells, or PBMCs supplied cDNA or gDNA.

Profiled with immunoSEQ multiplex PCR; TCRdb holds only in-frame clones, not every one. The table includes around 290,000 clones, approximately 90% detected once. The recovered donors of Cohort 3 showed two negative PCRs, clearance, or symptom resolution. This sequence originates from a woman in her thirties who had recovered from COVID-19. Sequenced: PBMCs or T cells enriched from blood (not recorded which).

Here the CDR3 reads CASSPTVGQGKGISEQYF. The CDR3 DNA reads as TGTGCCAGCAGTCCTACGGTCGGACAGGGGAAGGGGATTAGCGAGCAGTACTTC. J is TRBJ2-7 and V is TRBV28; TRBD1 matches 9 bases. The CDR3 covers 18 residues. The V gene end was trimmed by 5 bases and the J gene end by 6 bases; junction bases not matched to a gene: 20. Germline values: CDR1 MDHEN, CDR2 SYDVKM. Together with reference TRBV28 and TRBJ2-7, the CDR3 gives the full variable domain: DVKVTQSSRYLVKRTGEKVFLECVQDMDHENMFWYRQDPGLGLRLIYFSYDVKMKEKGDIPEGYSVSREKKERFSLILESASTNQTSMYLCASSPTVGQGKGISEQYFGPGTRLTVT.